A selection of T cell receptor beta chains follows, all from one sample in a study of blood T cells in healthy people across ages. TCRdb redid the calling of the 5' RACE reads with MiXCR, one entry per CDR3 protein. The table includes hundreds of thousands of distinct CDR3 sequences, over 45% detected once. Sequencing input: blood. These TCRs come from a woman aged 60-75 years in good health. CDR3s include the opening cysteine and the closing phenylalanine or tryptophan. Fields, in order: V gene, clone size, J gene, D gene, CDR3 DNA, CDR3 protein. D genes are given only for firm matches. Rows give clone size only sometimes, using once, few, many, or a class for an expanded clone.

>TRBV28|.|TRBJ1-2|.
TGTGCCAGCAGTTTGGAGACCGACATCCTGGGCTACACCTTC
CASSLETDILGYTF
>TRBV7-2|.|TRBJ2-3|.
TGTGCCAGCGATAGAAACGTAGATACGCAGTATTTT
CASDRNVDTQYF
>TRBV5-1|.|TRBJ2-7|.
TGCGCCAGCAGATATCGGGACACCTCCTACGAGCAGTACTTC
CASRYRDTSYEQYF
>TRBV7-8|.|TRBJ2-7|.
TGTGCCAGCAGCTTACCGAACTTCTCCTACGAGCAGTACTTC
CASSLPNFSYEQYF
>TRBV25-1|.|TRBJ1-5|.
TGTGCCAGCAGTGAGGGGGATCATAGCAATCAGCCCCAGCATTTT
CASSEGDHSNQPQHF
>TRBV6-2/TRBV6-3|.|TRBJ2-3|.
TGTGCCAGCAGTACCGGGGCCCTTACGCAGTATTTT
CASSTGALTQYF
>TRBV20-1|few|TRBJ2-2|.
TGCAGTGCTAGAGACGGAGTGAGGGAGCTGTTTTTT
CSARDGVRELFF
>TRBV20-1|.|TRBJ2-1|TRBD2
TGCAGTGCTAGACGTAGCGGGACCCTTAATGAGCAGTTCTTC
CSARRSGTLNEQFF
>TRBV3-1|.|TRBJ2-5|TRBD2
TGTGCCAGCAGCCCGACTAGCGGGAATCGGCAGTACTTC
CASSPTSGNRQYF
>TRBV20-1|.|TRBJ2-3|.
TGCAGTGCTCCGACTAACGGCGTAGATACGCAGTATTTT
CSAPTNGVDTQYF
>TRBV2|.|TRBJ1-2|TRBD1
TGTGCCAGCGGCCGGACAGGGAGCTATGGCTACACCTTC
CASGRTGSYGYTF
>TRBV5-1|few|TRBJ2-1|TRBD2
TGCGCCAGCAGCTTGGGGGGGCTAGCGGGACGGGATGAGCAGTTCTTC
CASSLGGLAGRDEQFF